This TCR beta chain was found in a study of T cells after yellow fever vaccination. Germline CDR1 and CDR2: SEHNR and FQNEAQ (reference sequence). This CDR3 contains 15 residues. Trimming cost V 5 bases and J 6 bases; bases outside gene matches: 6. MiXCR, applied by TCRdb to the 5' RACE reads, yields one record per CDR3 protein. The repertoire holds 250,000 to 300,000 distinct CDR3 sequences, with 10% to 15% as singletons. This TCR was sampled from a man aged 30 to 39 who received the YFV17D yellow fever vaccine. This material consisted of CD4+ T cells sorted from PBMCs, taken 45 days after the yellow fever booster vaccination. The rearrangement links TRBV7-9 to TRBJ2-1; the match to TRBD2 covers 11 bases. DNA of the CDR3: TGTGCCAGCAGCCACTTAGCGGGAGGGCCCAATGAGCAGTTCTTC. Its protein is CASSHLAGGPNEQFF.